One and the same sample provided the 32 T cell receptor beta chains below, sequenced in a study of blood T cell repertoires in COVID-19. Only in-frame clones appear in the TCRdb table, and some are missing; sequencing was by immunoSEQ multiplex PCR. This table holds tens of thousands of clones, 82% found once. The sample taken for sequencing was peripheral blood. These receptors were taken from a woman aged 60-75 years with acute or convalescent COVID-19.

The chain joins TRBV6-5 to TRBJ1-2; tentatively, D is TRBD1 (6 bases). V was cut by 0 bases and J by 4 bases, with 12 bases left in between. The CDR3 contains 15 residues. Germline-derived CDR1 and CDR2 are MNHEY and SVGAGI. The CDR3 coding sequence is TGTGCCAGCAGTTACTCGAGAGGACAGCCCTATGGCTACACCTTC. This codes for CASSYSRGQPYGYTF.

The CDR3 reads CASSEQQGLTDTQYF. The CDR3 DNA reads as TGTGCCAGCAGTGAACAACAGGGGCTTACAGATACGCAGTATTTT. The chain couples TRBV2 to TRBJ2-3, with TRBD1 matching over 7 bases. V was clipped by 2 bases and J by 3 bases; unmatched bases: 5. Germline V gene data show CDR1 as SNHLY and CDR2 as FYNNEI. The CDR3 runs to 15 residues. Together with reference TRBV2 and TRBJ2-3, the CDR3 gives the full variable domain: EPEVTQTPSHQVTQMGQEVILRCVPISNHLYFYWYRQILGQKVEFLVSFYNNEISEKSEIFDDQFSVERPDGSNFTLKIRSTKLEDSAMYFCASSEQQGLTDTQYFGPGTRLTVL.

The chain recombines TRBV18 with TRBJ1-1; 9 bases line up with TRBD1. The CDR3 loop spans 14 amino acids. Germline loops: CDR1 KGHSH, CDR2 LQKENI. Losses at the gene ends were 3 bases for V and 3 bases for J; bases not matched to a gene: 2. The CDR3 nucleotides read TGTGCCAGCTCACCGGACAGGGGTTACACTGAAGCTTTCTTT. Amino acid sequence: CASSPDRGYTEAFF.

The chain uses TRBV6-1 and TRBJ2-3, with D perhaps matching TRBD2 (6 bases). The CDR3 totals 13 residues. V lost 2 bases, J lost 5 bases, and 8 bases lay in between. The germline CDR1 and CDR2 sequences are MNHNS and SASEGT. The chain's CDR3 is CASSEMRGDTQYF. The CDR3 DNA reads TGTGCCAGCAGTGAAATGCGGGGAGATACGCAGTATTTT.

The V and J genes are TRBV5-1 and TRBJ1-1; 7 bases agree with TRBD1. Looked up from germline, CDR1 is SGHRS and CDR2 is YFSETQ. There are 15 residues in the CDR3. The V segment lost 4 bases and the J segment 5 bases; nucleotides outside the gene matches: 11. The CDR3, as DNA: TGCGCCAGCAGCGCCCAAGACAGGGTGTGGACTGAAGCTTTCTTT. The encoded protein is CASSAQDRVWTEAFF.

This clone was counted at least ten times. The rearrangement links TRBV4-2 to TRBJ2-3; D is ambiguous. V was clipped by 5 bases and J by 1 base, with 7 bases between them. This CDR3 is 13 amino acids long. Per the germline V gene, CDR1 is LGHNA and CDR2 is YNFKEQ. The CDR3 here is CASSFIRTDTQYF. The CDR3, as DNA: TGTGCCAGCAGCTTTATTCGCACAGATACGCAGTATTTT.

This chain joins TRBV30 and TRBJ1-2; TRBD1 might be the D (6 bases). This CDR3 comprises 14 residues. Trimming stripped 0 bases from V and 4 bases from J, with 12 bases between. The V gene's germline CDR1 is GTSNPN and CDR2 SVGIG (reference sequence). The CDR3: CAWSVGGGVYGYTF. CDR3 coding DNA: TGTGCCTGGAGTGTTGGTGGGGGCGTCTATGGCTACACCTTC.

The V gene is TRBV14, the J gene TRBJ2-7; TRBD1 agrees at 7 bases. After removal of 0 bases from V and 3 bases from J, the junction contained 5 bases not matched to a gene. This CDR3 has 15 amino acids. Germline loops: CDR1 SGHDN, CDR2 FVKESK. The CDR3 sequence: CASSQERWDSYEQYF. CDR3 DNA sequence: TGTGCCAGCAGCCAAGAACGTTGGGACAGCTACGAGCAGTACTTC.

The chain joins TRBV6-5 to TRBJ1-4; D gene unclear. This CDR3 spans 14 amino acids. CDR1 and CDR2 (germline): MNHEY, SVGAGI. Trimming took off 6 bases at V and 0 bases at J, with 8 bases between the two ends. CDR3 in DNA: TGTGCCAGCAGCCGCAGTGCAACTAATGAAAAACTGTTTTTT. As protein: CASSRSATNEKLFF.

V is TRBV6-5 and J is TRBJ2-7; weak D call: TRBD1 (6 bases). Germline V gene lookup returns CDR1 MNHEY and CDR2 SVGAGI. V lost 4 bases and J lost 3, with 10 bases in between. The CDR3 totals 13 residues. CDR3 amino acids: CASSFSTGYEQYF. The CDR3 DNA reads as TGTGCCAGCAGTTTCTCGACAGGCTACGAGCAGTACTTC.

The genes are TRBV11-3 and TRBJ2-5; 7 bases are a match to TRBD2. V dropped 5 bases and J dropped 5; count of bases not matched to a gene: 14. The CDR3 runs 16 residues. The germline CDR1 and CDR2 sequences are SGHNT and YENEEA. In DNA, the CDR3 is TGTGCCAGCAGCCCAGGATCGGGGGGAGTACAGGAGACCCAGTACTTC. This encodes CASSPGSGGVQETQYF.

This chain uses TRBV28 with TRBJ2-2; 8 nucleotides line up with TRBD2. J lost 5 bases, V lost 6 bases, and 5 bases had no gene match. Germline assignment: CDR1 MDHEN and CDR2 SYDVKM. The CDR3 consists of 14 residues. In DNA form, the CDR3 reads TGTGCCAGCAGGGGACTAGTAGGGACCGGGGAGCTGTTTTTT. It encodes CASRGLVGTGELFF.

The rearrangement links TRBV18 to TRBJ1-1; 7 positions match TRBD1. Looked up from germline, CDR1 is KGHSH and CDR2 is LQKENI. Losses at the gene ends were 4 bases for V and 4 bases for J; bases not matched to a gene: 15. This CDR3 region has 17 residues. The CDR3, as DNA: TGTGCCAGCTCACAAAGACTACAGGGGCGGTTAGGCACTGAAGCTTTCTTT. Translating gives CASSQRLQGRLGTEAFF.

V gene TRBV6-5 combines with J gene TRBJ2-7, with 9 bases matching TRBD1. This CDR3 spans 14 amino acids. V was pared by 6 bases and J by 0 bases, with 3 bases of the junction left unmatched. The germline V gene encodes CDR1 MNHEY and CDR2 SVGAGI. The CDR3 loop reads CASRGTGYSYEQYF. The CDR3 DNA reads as TGTGCCAGCAGAGGGACAGGGTACTCCTACGAGCAGTACTTC.

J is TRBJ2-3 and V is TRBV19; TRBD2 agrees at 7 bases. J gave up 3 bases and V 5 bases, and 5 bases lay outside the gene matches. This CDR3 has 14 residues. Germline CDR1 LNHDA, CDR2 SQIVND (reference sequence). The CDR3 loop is CASSPTSSTDTQYF. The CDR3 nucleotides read TGTGCCAGTAGTCCGACTAGCTCTACAGATACGCAGTATTTT.

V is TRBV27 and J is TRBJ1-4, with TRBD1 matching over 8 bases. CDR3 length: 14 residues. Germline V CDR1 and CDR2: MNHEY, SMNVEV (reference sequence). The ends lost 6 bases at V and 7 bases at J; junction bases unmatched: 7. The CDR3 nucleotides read TGTGCCAGCAGCCAGAGACAGGGGATTGAAAAACTGTTTTTT. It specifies CASSQRQGIEKLFF.

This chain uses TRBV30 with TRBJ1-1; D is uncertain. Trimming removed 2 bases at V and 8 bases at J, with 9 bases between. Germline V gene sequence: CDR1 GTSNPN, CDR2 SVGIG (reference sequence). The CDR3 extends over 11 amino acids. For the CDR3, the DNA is TGTGCCTGGAGTTACGGGAGGGAAGCTTTCTTT. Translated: CAWSYGREAFF.

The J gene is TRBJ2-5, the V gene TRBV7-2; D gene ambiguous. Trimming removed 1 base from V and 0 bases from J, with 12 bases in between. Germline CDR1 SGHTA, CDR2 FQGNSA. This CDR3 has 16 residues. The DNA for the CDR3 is TGTGCCAGCAGCTTAGGGGCAGTAAAGTACCAAGAGACCCAGTACTTC. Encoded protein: CASSLGAVKYQETQYF.

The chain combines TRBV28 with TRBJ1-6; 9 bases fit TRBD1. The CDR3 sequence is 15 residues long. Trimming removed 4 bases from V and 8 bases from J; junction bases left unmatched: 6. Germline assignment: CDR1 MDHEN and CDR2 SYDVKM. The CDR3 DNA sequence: TGTGCCAGCAGTTATATACAGGGGGCTCATTCACCCCTCCACTTT. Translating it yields CASSYIQGAHSPLHF.

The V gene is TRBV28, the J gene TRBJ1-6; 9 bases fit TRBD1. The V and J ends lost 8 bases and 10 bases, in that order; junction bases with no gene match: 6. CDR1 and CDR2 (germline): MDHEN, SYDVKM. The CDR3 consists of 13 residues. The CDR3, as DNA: TGTGCCAGCGCAACAGGGGGCGGGTCACCCCTCCACTTT. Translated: CASATGGGSPLHF.

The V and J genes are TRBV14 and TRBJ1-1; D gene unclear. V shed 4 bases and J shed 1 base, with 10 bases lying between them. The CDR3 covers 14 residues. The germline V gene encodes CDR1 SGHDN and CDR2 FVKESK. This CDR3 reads CASSRGLSNTEAFF. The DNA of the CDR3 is TGTGCCAGCAGCCGCGGGCTATCGAACACTGAAGCTTTCTTT.

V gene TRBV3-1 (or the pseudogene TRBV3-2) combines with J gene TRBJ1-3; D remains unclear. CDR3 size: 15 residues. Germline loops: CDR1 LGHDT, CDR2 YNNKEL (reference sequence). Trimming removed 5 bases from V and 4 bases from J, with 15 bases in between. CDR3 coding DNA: TGTGCCAGCAGCGACTACAGTTATAGAGGAAACACCATATATTTT. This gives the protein CASSDYSYRGNTIYF.

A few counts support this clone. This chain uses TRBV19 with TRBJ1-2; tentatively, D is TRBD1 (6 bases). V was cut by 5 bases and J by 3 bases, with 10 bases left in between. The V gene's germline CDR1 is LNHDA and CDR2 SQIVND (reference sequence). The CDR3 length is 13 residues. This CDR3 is CASSQDSDYGYTF. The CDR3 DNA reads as TGTGCCAGTAGTCAGGACAGCGACTATGGCTACACCTTC.

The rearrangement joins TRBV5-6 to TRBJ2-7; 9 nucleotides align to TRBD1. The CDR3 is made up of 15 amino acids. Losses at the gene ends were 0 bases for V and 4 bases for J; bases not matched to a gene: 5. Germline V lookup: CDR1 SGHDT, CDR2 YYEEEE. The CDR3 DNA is TGTGCCAGCAGCTTGGCGACAGGGGGACTGTACGAGCAGTACTTC. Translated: CASSLATGGLYEQYF.

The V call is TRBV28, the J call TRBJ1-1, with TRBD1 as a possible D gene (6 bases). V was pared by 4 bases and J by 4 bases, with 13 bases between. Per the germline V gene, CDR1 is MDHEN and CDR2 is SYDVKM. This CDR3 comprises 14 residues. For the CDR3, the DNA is TGTGCCAGCAGTTCCACAGGGTTCAGCACTGAAGCTTTCTTT. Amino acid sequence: CASSSTGFSTEAFF.

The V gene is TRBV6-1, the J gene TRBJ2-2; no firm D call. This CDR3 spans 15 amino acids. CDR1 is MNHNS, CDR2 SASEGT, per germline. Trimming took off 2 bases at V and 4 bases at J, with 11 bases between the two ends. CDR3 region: CASSERISGTGELFF. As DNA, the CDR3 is TGTGCCAGCAGTGAAAGGATTTCAGGCACCGGGGAGCTGTTTTTT.

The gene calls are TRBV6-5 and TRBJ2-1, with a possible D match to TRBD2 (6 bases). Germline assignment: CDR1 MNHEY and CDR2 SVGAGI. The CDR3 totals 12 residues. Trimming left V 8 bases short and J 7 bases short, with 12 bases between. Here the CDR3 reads CASGGAVNEQFF. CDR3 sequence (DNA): TGTGCCAGCGGAGGGGCAGTAAATGAGCAGTTCTTC.

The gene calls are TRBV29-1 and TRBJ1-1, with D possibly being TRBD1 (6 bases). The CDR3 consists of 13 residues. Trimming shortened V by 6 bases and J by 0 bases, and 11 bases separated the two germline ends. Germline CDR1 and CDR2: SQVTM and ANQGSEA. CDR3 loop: CSVMGQMNTEAFF. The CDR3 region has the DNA TGCAGCGTGATGGGACAAATGAACACTGAAGCTTTCTTT.

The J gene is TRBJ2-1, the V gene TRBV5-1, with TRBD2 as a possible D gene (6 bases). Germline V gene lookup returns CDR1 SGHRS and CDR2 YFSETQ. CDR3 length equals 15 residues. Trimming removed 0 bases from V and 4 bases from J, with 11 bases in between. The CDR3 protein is CASSLAGGQYNEQFF. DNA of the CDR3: TGCGCCAGCAGCTTGGCCGGGGGTCAATACAATGAGCAGTTCTTC.

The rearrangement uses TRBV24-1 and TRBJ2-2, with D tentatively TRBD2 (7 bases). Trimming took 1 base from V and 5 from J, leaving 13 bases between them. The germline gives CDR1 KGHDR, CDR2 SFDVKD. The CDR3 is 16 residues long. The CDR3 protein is CATSDFGGGATGELFF. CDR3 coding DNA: TGTGCCACCAGTGATTTTGGCGGGGGCGCGACCGGGGAGCTGTTTTTT.

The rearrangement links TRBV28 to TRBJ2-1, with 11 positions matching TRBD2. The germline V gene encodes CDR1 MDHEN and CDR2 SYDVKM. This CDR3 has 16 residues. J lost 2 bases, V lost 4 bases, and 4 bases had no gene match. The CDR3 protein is CASSSGGLAAYNEQFF. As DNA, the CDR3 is TGTGCCAGCAGTTCGGGGGGACTAGCGGCCTACAATGAGCAGTTCTTC.

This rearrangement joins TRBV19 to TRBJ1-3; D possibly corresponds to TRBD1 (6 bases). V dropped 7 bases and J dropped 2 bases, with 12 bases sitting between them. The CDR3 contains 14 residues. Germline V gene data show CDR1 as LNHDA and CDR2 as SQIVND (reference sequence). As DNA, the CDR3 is TGTGCCAGTACCAGGGGTGCAACTGGAAACACCATATATTTT. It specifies CASTRGATGNTIYF.